The T cell receptor (beta chain) under discussion was sequenced for a study of cytomegalovirus exposure and HLA in healthy donors. Study conclusions and caveats: Based on reports, TCR beta sequences accurately predicted HLA-A and HLA-B alleles for most subjects. A missense DCLRE1C variant was associated with V- and J-gene trimming of TCR beta chains in a later analysis, and an independent cohort replicated the association.

The donors comprised healthy bone marrow donors. This CDR3 is 16 amino acids long. The V end was cut by 2 bases, the J end by 5 bases, with 16 bases between. The germline gives CDR1 LGHNA, CDR2 YNFKEQ. 60 Vbeta and 13 Jbeta primers were used in PCR. Data came from immunoSEQ multiplex PCR; TCRdb stores just in-frame clones and leaves some out. The table records 110,000 to 150,000 clones, roughly 76% of them present only once. A word on this clone: Antigen unknown.

This chain joins TRBV4-2 and TRBJ2-1; possible D gene TRBD1, 5 bases. The clonotype was recovered from a female donor in good health and CMV-seronegative. The sample consisted of PBMCs. The CDR3 DNA follows: TGTGCCAGCAGCCAATCAGCTGTTCGCAGGGACAATGAGCAGTTCTTC. Its translation: CASSQSAVRRDNEQFF.